The 27 T cell receptor beta chains below were found in one sample sequenced in a study of T cell changes during pregnancy in multiple sclerosis. TCRdb keeps only in-frame clones here, not all; method: immunoSEQ multiplex PCR. The table lists over 70,000 clones, about 94% of them singletons. The sample consisted of peripheral blood, taken in the third trimester of pregnancy. These receptor sequences come from a female donor with multiple sclerosis, enrolled in a pregnancy study.

This chain uses TRBV25-1 with TRBJ2-1; D gene unclear. Germline lookup yields CDR1 MGHDK and CDR2 SYGVNS. V lost 7 bases, J lost 3 bases, and 22 bases lay in between. The CDR3 length is 17 residues. CDR3 in DNA: TGTGCCAGCACCATATCCCACCGGGTCCAGAACTACAATGAGCAGTTCTTC. Protein product: CASTISHRVQNYNEQFF.

This clone was recorded only once. The V and J genes are TRBV28 and TRBJ2-2; the D gene is possibly TRBD2 (6 bases). The germline CDR1 and CDR2 sequences are MDHEN and SYDVKM. Trimming shortened V by 1 base and J by 1 base, and 7 bases separated the two germline ends. This CDR3 has 15 residues. The CDR3 sequence is CASSLSGLNTGELFF. In nucleotides, the CDR3 is TGTGCCAGCAGTTTATCGGGACTGAACACCGGGGAGCTGTTTTTT.

This clone has a single count. Here the CDR3 reads CASSFGRDRGRGGYTF. Here the CDR3 DNA reads TGTGCCAGCAGTTTCGGCCGAGACAGGGGGCGCGGCGGCTACACCTTC. The rearrangement links TRBV28 to TRBJ1-2; 10 nucleotides agree with TRBD1. Germline CDR1 and CDR2: MDHEN and SYDVKM. J lost 8 bases, V lost 3 bases, and 12 bases had no gene match. The CDR3 consists of 16 residues.

The genes are TRBV5-1 and TRBJ2-3; TRBD1 is a possible D gene (5 bases). The V gene lost 1 base and the J gene lost 6 bases, with 15 bases spanning the gap. The CDR3 loop spans 15 amino acids. Per germline, CDR1 SGHRS and CDR2 YFSETQ. CDR3 in DNA: TGCGCCAGCAGCTTGAACGTGGCAGGGATGGATACGCAGTATTTT. This translates into CASSLNVAGMDTQYF. The full variable domain, rest sourced from reference TRBV5-1 and TRBJ2-3, is KAGVTQTPRYLIKTRGQQVTLSCSPISGHRSVSWYQQTPGQGLQFLFEYFSETQRNKGNFPGRFSGRQFSNSRSEMNVSTLELGDSALYLCASSLNVAGMDTQYFGPGTRLTVL.

The V gene is TRBV2, the J gene TRBJ1-2; 7 bases are a match to TRBD1. Germline V CDR1 and CDR2: SNHLY, FYNNEI. The CDR3 extends over 13 amino acids. With 7 bases clipped from V and 3 bases from J, the junction kept 5 bases outside the gene matches. The CDR3 DNA follows: TGTGCCAGCATCGAGACAGGGCACTATGGCTACACCTTC. This sequence encodes CASIETGHYGYTF.

Here the CDR3 reads CASSPRLAGGEQYF. The DNA of the CDR3 is TGTGCCAGCAGCCCGCGACTAGCGGGAGGCGAGCAGTACTTC. The chain is built from TRBV11-2 and TRBJ2-7; 13 bases are a match to TRBD2. V shed 5 bases, J shed 6 bases, and the junction held 4 bases outside the gene matches. The CDR3 runs 14 residues. In germline, CDR1 is SGHAT, CDR2 FQNNGV.

The CDR3 bases are TGTGCCAGCAGCTACAGGGGGCTCAAGCTGGATACGCAGTATTTT. This codes for CASSYRGLKLDTQYF. This chain connects TRBV2 to TRBJ2-3; the match to TRBD1 covers 9 bases. Germline V gives CDR1 SNHLY, CDR2 FYNNEI. V trimming: 6 bases; J trimming: 6 bases; junction bases outside the gene matches: 10. CDR3 size: 15 residues.

The chain employs TRBV18 and TRBJ2-6; tentatively, D is TRBD1 (5 bases). V lost 3 bases and J lost 4, with 13 bases in between. The CDR3 spans 16 residues. Germline CDR1 reads KGHSH; CDR2 reads LQKENI. CDR3 in DNA: TGTGCCAGCTCACCCCTAGGGGTTTCCGGGGCCAACGTCCTGACTTTC. Protein sequence: CASSPLGVSGANVLTF.

The chain is built from TRBV11-2 and TRBJ2-7; 7 bases fit TRBD2. CDR1 and CDR2 from the germline V gene are SGHAT and FQNNGV. The V segment lost 3 bases and the J segment 3 bases; nucleotides outside the gene matches: 11. The CDR3 covers 16 residues. CDR3 sequence reads: CASSFPKGGRFYEQYF. For the CDR3, the DNA is TGTGCCAGCAGCTTCCCCAAGGGCGGGAGATTCTACGAGCAGTACTTC.

Here the CDR3 reads CASSLDGGRLPEQFF. In nucleotides, the CDR3 is TGTGCCAGCAGCTTAGACGGGGGGCGCCTTCCTGAGCAGTTCTTC. The rearrangement uses TRBV7-2 and TRBJ2-1, with D possibly TRBD2 on 7 matching bases. Germline CDR1 reads SGHTA; CDR2 reads FQGNSA. V lost 1 base to trimming and J lost 9 bases, with 16 bases between them. The CDR3 spans 15 residues.

The chain has TRBV10-3 and TRBJ2-1; possible D gene TRBD2, 5 bases. This CDR3 spans 14 amino acids. The germline gives CDR1 ENHRY, CDR2 SYGVKD. V was shortened by 5 bases and J by 9 bases, with 17 bases between the two germline ends. DNA of the CDR3: TGTGCCATCAGTTCGGGGAATTCGCCCGCTGAGCAGTTCTTC. Amino acid sequence: CAISSGNSPAEQFF.

This chain connects TRBV2 to TRBJ1-2; D unclear. Trimming pared 7 bases from V and 6 bases from J, leaving 12 bases between. The CDR3 is 12 residues long. In germline, CDR1 is SNHLY, CDR2 FYNNEI. CDR3 DNA sequence: TGTGCCAGCACAATGAGGCACGATGGCTACACCTTC. It encodes CASTMRHDGYTF.

The chain uses TRBV6-5 and TRBJ2-3, with 13 bases matching TRBD2. Germline V gives CDR1 MNHEY, CDR2 SVGAGI. V lost 4 bases, J lost 9 bases, and 4 bases stayed unmatched. There are 14 residues in the CDR3. In nucleotides, the CDR3 is TGTGCCAGCAGTTGGACTAGCGGGAGATCAACGCAGTATTTT. Amino acid sequence: CASSWTSGRSTQYF.

The CDR3 bases are TGTGCCAGCAGTGAAGGAGGAAAGTATAGCAATCAGCCCCAGCATTTT. Amino acid sequence: CASSEGGKYSNQPQHF. The chain links TRBV6-1 to TRBJ1-5; D uncertain. Per the germline V gene, CDR1 is MNHNS and CDR2 is SASEGT. The V end was cut by 1 base, the J end by 0 bases, with 10 bases between. There are 16 residues in the CDR3.

Written as DNA, the CDR3 is TGTGCCAGCAGCCAAGCCGGGATTATCTACGAGCAGTACTTC. Protein sequence: CASSQAGIIYEQYF. The genes are TRBV14 and TRBJ2-7; D is possibly TRBD2 (5 bases). Germline V lookup: CDR1 SGHDN, CDR2 FVKESK. The CDR3 consists of 14 residues. Trimming left V 1 base short and J 3 bases short, with 10 bases between.

V is TRBV9 and J is TRBJ2-7; a possible D gene is TRBD2 (6 bases). CDR1 is SGDLS, CDR2 YYNGEE, per germline. The CDR3 loop spans 15 amino acids. V lost 0 bases and J 0 bases, leaving 10 bases between the germline ends. CDR3 sequence: CASSVGAGFSYEQYF. The CDR3 DNA sequence: TGTGCCAGCAGCGTAGGGGCGGGGTTCTCCTACGAGCAGTACTTC. The whole variable domain, remainder taken from reference TRBV9 and TRBJ2-7, is DSGVTQTPKHLITATGQRVTLRCSPRSGDLSVYWYQQSLDQGLQFLIQYYNGEERAKGNILERFSAQQFPDLHSELNLSSLELGDSALYFCASSVGAGFSYEQYFGPGTRLTVT.

This clone was seen a single time. The chain is built from TRBV7-9 and TRBJ2-7, with D possibly being TRBD1 (5 bases). Between the trimmed V and J ends, which lost 2 bases and 1 base, there was a span of 9 bases. Germline CDR1 is SEHNR and CDR2 is FQNEAQ (reference sequence). The CDR3 contains 14 residues. The CDR3 sequence: CASSLWGPSYEQYF. In DNA, the CDR3 is TGTGCCAGCAGCTTATGGGGCCCTTCCTACGAGCAGTACTTC.

The table lists this clone with a count of one. The chain carries TRBV6-5 and TRBJ2-7; D is unclear. V lost 4 bases and J 3 bases, leaving 4 bases between the germline ends. The CDR3 runs to 11 residues. Germline V CDR1 and CDR2: MNHEY, SVGAGI. The CDR3 DNA reads as TGTGCCAGCAGTTCTCTCTACGAGCAGTACTTC. It codes for CASSSLYEQYF.

V usage is TRBV6-1 and J usage is TRBJ2-2; 7 nucleotides align to TRBD1. The CDR3 covers 16 residues. CDR1 MNHNS and CDR2 SASEGT come from the germline V gene. J lost 0 bases, V lost 0 bases, and 1 base had no gene match. CDR3 DNA sequence: TGTGCCAGCAGTGAAGCTACAGGGGCGAACACCGGGGAGCTGTTTTTT. It codes for CASSEATGANTGELFF.

The rearrangement joins TRBV14 to TRBJ2-7; weak D call: TRBD2 (5 bases). Trimming stripped 5 bases from V and 0 bases from J, with 8 bases between. The CDR3 runs to 13 residues. Germline-derived CDR1 and CDR2 are SGHDN and FVKESK. CDR3 DNA: TGTGCCAGCAGCGACTACAACTCCTACGAGCAGTACTTC. Its translation is CASSDYNSYEQYF.

CDR3: CASSQEPRARVGEAFF. The CDR3 nucleotides read TGCGCCAGCAGCCAAGAACCCCGGGCGCGGGTAGGCGAAGCTTTCTTT. V and J are TRBV4-3 and TRBJ1-1; unclear D gene. The germline V gene has CDR1 LGHNA and CDR2 YSLEER. Trimming left V 0 bases short and J 8 bases short, with 19 bases between. The CDR3 loop spans 16 amino acids.

The chain joins TRBV27 to TRBJ2-5; D is uncertain. With 5 bases removed from V and 5 bases from J, the gap between germline ends came to 18 bases. CDR3 length: 15 amino acids. Germline V gives CDR1 MNHEY, CDR2 SMNVEV (reference sequence). The CDR3 nucleotides are TGTGCCAGCAGTCCGTCGACAACCCTATATGAGACCCAGTACTTC. This translates into CASSPSTTLYETQYF.

CDR3 in DNA: TGTGCCAGCGGCCTACAGGGCTCCTACAATGAGCAGTTCTTC. This codes for CASGLQGSYNEQFF. This chain uses TRBV28 with TRBJ2-1; possible D gene TRBD1, 6 bases. Trimming took 8 bases from V and 0 from J, leaving 11 bases between them. The germline V gene has CDR1 MDHEN and CDR2 SYDVKM. The CDR3 sequence is 14 residues long.

V gene TRBV28 combines with J gene TRBJ1-4, with D perhaps matching TRBD1 (6 bases). This CDR3 has 12 residues. The V end was cut by 6 bases, the J end by 8 bases, with 10 bases between. The germline V gene has CDR1 MDHEN and CDR2 SYDVKM. The CDR3 is CASRLTGEKLFF. The CDR3 DNA reads as TGTGCCAGCAGATTGACAGGCGAAAAACTGTTTTTT.

The chain combines TRBV2 with TRBJ2-7; 7 bases match TRBD2. CDR1 is SNHLY and CDR2 is FYNNEI in the germline V gene. The CDR3 covers 14 residues. The J segment lost 0 bases and the V segment lost 5 bases, leaving 4 bases of the junction unmatched. The CDR3 here is CASSPLAISYEQYF. The CDR3 nucleotides read TGTGCCAGCAGTCCACTAGCGATCTCCTACGAGCAGTACTTC.

The V call is TRBV5-4, the J call TRBJ2-7, with a possible D match to TRBD2 (5 bases). Trimming removed 0 bases from V and 3 bases from J, with 10 bases in between. CDR1 and CDR2 (germline): SGHNT, YYREEE (reference sequence). The CDR3 covers 14 residues. DNA for the CDR3: TGTGCCAGCAGCTTGGAGGGAGTAAACTACGAGCAGTACTTC. Its translation: CASSLEGVNYEQYF. The full variable domain, its missing parts supplied by reference TRBV5-4 and TRBJ2-7, is ETGVTQSPTHLIKTRGQQVTLRCSSQSGHNTVSWYQQALGQGPQFIFQYYREEENGRGNFPPRFSGLQFPNYSSELNVNALELDDSALYLCASSLEGVNYEQYFGPGTRLTVT.

The chain is built from TRBV10-2 and TRBJ2-5; 10 bases fit TRBD2. V shed 3 bases and J 0 bases; nucleotides not matched to a gene: 4. CDR3 length equals 16 residues. Germline V lookup: CDR1 WSHSY, CDR2 SAAADI. The CDR3 sequence is CASSELAGMNQETQYF. For the CDR3, the DNA is TGCGCCAGCAGTGAACTAGCGGGAATGAACCAAGAGACCCAGTACTTC.